The 21 T cell receptor beta chains reported below all come from one sample, sequenced in a study of blood T cell repertoires in COVID-19. TCRdb's copy holds only in-frame clones and misses some; the assay was immunoSEQ multiplex PCR. The sample includes a few hundred thousand clones, over 70% seen only once; the top ten take about 3%. The specimen was peripheral blood. The receptors were sampled from a woman aged 80 or older with acute or convalescent COVID-19.

The chain carries TRBV4-3 and TRBJ1-4; D is uncertain. Trimming removed 1 base from V and 0 bases from J, with 9 bases in between. The CDR3 spans 16 residues. Per the germline V gene, CDR1 is LGHNA and CDR2 is YSLEER. The CDR3 coding sequence is TGCGCCAGCAGCCAAGGTGACACCGCAACTAATGAAAAACTGTTTTTT. Protein sequence: CASSQGDTATNEKLFF.

The chain's CDR3 is CASSSSPDRGPNQPQHF. The CDR3 nucleotides read TGTGCCAGCAGCTCCTCCCCCGACAGGGGACCAAATCAGCCCCAGCATTTT. The rearrangement links TRBV11-2 to TRBJ1-5, with 8 bases identical to TRBD1. The CDR3 is made up of 17 amino acids. Germline V CDR1 and CDR2: SGHAT, FQNNGV. With V trimmed by 4 bases and J by 4 bases, 12 bases remained unmatched.

The chain combines TRBV7-6 with TRBJ2-2; D gene ambiguous. The length of the CDR3 is 13 residues. Trimming removed 7 bases at V and 7 bases at J, with 13 bases between. From germline, CDR1 is SGHVS and CDR2 FNYEAQ. Written as DNA, the CDR3 is TGTGCCAGCACCCCCCGAGAGAGCGGGGAGCTGTTTTTT. Encoded protein: CASTPRESGELFF.

The chain combines TRBV3-1 (or the pseudogene TRBV3-2) with TRBJ2-7; D is unclear. The germline CDR1 and CDR2 sequences are LGHDT and YNNKEL (reference sequence). The CDR3 spans 15 residues. V dropped 0 bases and J dropped 3 bases, with 12 bases sitting between them. The CDR3 nucleotides are TGTGCCAGCAGCCAAGATTCGCTAGGTTACTACGAGCAGTACTTC. It translates to CASSQDSLGYYEQYF.

The DNA for the CDR3 is TGTGCCAGCAGCTCCGGACAGGGGGCAACTAATGAAAAACTGTTTTTT. Its translation is CASSSGQGATNEKLFF. The chain couples TRBV13 to TRBJ1-4; 10 nucleotides align to TRBD1. V gave up 4 bases and J gave up 0 bases; unmatched junction bases: 2. The CDR3 covers 16 residues. Germline assignment: CDR1 PRHDT and CDR2 FYEKMQ (reference sequence).

The rearrangement joins TRBV6-5 to TRBJ1-2; possibly TRBD1 for D (5 bases). CDR1 and CDR2 (germline): MNHEY, SVGAGI. The CDR3 runs to 13 residues. Trimming shortened V by 5 bases and J by 5 bases, and 12 bases separated the two germline ends. The CDR3 reads CASSPRTRYGYTF. CDR3 nucleotides: TGTGCCAGCAGTCCCAGGACACGTTATGGCTACACCTTC.

The V and J genes are TRBV2 and TRBJ2-5; 11 bases match TRBD2. The germline V gene has CDR1 SNHLY and CDR2 FYNNEI. V lost 6 bases to trimming and J lost 5 bases; unmatched junction nucleotides: 8. The CDR3 covers 15 residues. CDR3 in amino acids: CASRPQGLAVETQYF. In DNA, the CDR3 is TGTGCCAGCAGACCCCAGGGACTAGCGGTGGAGACCCAGTACTTC. The full variable domain, completed using reference TRBV2 and TRBJ2-5, is EPEVTQTPSHQVTQMGQEVILRCVPISNHLYFYWYRQILGQKVEFLVSFYNNEISEKSEIFDDQFSVERPDGSNFTLKIRSTKLEDSAMYFCASRPQGLAVETQYFGPGTRLLVL.

The V gene is TRBV5-4, the J gene TRBJ1-2, with TRBD1 identical over 11 bases. This CDR3 spans 13 amino acids. Germline trimming cut 9 bases from V and 4 bases from J; bases unmatched to any gene: 5. The germline V gene has CDR1 SGHNT and CDR2 YYREEE (reference sequence). In DNA form, the CDR3 reads TGTGCCACCTCCGGGACAGGGGGCTATGGCTACACCTTC. This translates into CATSGTGGYGYTF.

This clone was picked up a small number of times. The chain is built from TRBV6-5 and TRBJ1-3; D remains ambiguous. The ends were cut back, 3 bases at V and 0 bases at J, with 9 bases in the middle. The CDR3 runs 15 residues. CDR1 is MNHEY, CDR2 SVGAGI, per germline. This CDR3 is CASSYSGYSGNTIYF. CDR3 DNA: TGTGCCAGCAGTTATTCCGGGTACTCTGGAAACACCATATATTTT.

The chain links TRBV15 to TRBJ1-5; D not certain. There are 13 residues in the CDR3. Germline V gene lookup returns CDR1 LNHNV and CDR2 YYDKDF (reference sequence). V lost 1 base to trimming and J lost 10 bases, with 11 bases between them. The DNA for the CDR3 is TGTGCCACCAGCAGAGCTAGAGTCGAACCCCAGCATTTT. It codes for CATSRARVEPQHF.

V usage is TRBV19 and J usage is TRBJ2-7, with TRBD2 as a possible D gene (6 bases). CDR1 LNHDA and CDR2 SQIVND come from the germline V gene (reference sequence). The CDR3 totals 12 residues. The germline V and J ends were trimmed by 6 bases and 6 bases, with 12 bases remaining between them. In nucleotides, the CDR3 is TGTGCCAGTAGGGGGGGACCTCTCGAGCAGTACTTC. As protein: CASRGGPLEQYF. The full variable domain, in which reference TRBV19 and TRBJ2-7 provide the parts outside the CDR3, is DGGITQSPKYLFRKEGQNVTLSCEQNLNHDAMYWYRQDPGQGLRLIYYSQIVNDFQKGDIAEGYSVSREKKESFPLTVTSAQKNPTAFYLCASRGGPLEQYFGPGTRLTVT.

This chain links TRBV21-1 with TRBJ1-5. TRBV21-1 is a pseudogene. This CDR3 comprises 16 residues. The CDR3 sequence: CASSEGRTYSNQPQHF. The CDR3 coding sequence is TGTGCCAGCAGCGAGGGGAGGACTTATAGCAATCAGCCCCAGCATTTT.

This clone was seen once. The gene calls are TRBV5-1 and TRBJ2-5; 8 nucleotides agree with TRBD2. The CDR3 has 15 amino acids. Unmatched junction bases numbered 10, after V lost 4 bases and J lost 5 bases. The germline gives CDR1 SGHRS, CDR2 YFSETQ. In DNA, the CDR3 is TGCGCCAGCAGCCTTAGCGGGGTATCTTGGGAGACCCAGTACTTC. Amino acids: CASSLSGVSWETQYF.

In this sample, this clone turned up a few times. The genes are TRBV27 and TRBJ1-5, with 7 bases identical to TRBD1. Germline loops: CDR1 MNHEY, CDR2 SMNVEV (reference sequence). This CDR3 is built from 15 residues. V lost 2 bases and J lost 1; bases outside the gene matches: 2. The CDR3 bases are TGTGCCAGCAGTTTAGAGGGACAGAGCAATCAGCCCCAGCATTTT. Its protein product is CASSLEGQSNQPQHF.

This clone appeared once. This chain links TRBV6-1 with TRBJ2-6; weak D call: TRBD2 (6 bases). V lost 0 bases, J lost 8 bases, and 8 bases lay in between. Germline V lookup: CDR1 MNHNS, CDR2 SASEGT. The CDR3 is 14 residues long. CDR3 DNA sequence: TGTGCCAGCAGTGAAGCGGGAGGAACCAACGTCCTGACTTTC. Its translation: CASSEAGGTNVLTF.

J is TRBJ2-1 and V is TRBV14; 11 bases align to TRBD1. CDR3 length: 15 residues. Germline V gives CDR1 SGHDN, CDR2 FVKESK. Trimming cost V 4 bases and J 4 bases; bases outside gene matches: 3. This chain's CDR3 is CASSLGQGAYNEQFF. CDR3 in DNA: TGTGCCAGCAGCCTCGGACAGGGGGCATACAATGAGCAGTTCTTC.

This chain links TRBV20-1 with TRBJ2-1; D not certain. Germline-derived CDR1 and CDR2 are DFQATT and SNEGSKA (reference sequence). The CDR3 consists of 10 residues. V dropped 6 bases and J dropped 3 bases, with 3 bases sitting between them. CDR3 nucleotide sequence: TGCAGTGCGAGCTACAATGAGCAGTTCTTC. Protein product: CSASYNEQFF.

This chain joins TRBV5-1 and TRBJ1-2, with TRBD1 identical over 7 bases. Trimming at V came to 4 bases and at J to 6 bases, leaving 15 bases not matched to a gene. Germline CDR1 reads SGHRS; CDR2 reads YFSETQ. This CDR3 comprises 16 residues. As DNA, the CDR3 is TGCGCCAGCAGCCCCCACCAGGGGGTATTTGGGGATGGCTACACCTTC. It is translated as CASSPHQGVFGDGYTF.

This chain joins TRBV7-2 and TRBJ1-1; no definite D call. Per the germline V gene, CDR1 is SGHTA and CDR2 is FQGNSA. Trimming pared 5 bases from V and 4 bases from J, leaving 17 bases between. The CDR3 loop spans 15 amino acids. CDR3 sequence: CASSLTGRLTTEAFF. In nucleotides, the CDR3 is TGTGCCAGCAGCCTTACCGGCAGGTTGACCACTGAAGCTTTCTTT.

V is TRBV5-1 and J is TRBJ2-1; TRBD2 matches at 8 bases. The CDR3 is 15 amino acids. The germline V gene encodes CDR1 SGHRS and CDR2 YFSETQ. J lost 4 bases, V lost 4 bases, and 7 bases had no gene match. CDR3 sequence reads: CASSVLAGYYNEQFF. DNA for the CDR3: TGCGCCAGCAGCGTGTTAGCGGGATATTACAATGAGCAGTTCTTC. Using reference TRBV5-1 and TRBJ2-1 for the parts outside the CDR3, the full variable domain is KAGVTQTPRYLIKTRGQQVTLSCSPISGHRSVSWYQQTPGQGLQFLFEYFSETQRNKGNFPGRFSGRQFSNSRSEMNVSTLELGDSALYLCASSVLAGYYNEQFFGPGTRLTVL.

The chain employs TRBV10-3 and TRBJ2-5; weak D call: TRBD2 (5 bases). Germline values: CDR1 ENHRY, CDR2 SYGVKD. V was clipped by 1 base and J by 1 base, with 10 bases between them. The CDR3 is 15 amino acids. The CDR3 sequence is CAISELGLAQETQYF. The CDR3, as DNA: TGTGCCATCAGTGAGTTAGGGCTAGCCCAAGAGACCCAGTACTTC.